Shown below are 17 T cell receptor beta chains from a single sample sequenced in a study of T cell responses to AZD1222 COVID-19 vaccine. The table came from immunoSEQ multiplex PCR; TCRdb's copy has only in-frame clones and leaves some out. The sample has about 80,000 clones; roughly 85% are singletons. Here the sequenced sample was peripheral blood, taken 28 days after the second AZD1222 dose. Every receptor here comes from an adult who received the AZD1222 COVID-19 vaccine.

This rearrangement joins TRBV19 to TRBJ2-2, with D possibly being TRBD1 (7 bases). This CDR3 spans 16 amino acids. The V end was cut by 3 bases, the J end by 2 bases, with 13 bases between. Germline CDR1 LNHDA, CDR2 SQIVND (reference sequence). The CDR3 loop reads CASSMSRGVNTGELFF. The CDR3 region has the DNA TGTGCCAGTAGTATGTCCAGGGGGGTAAACACCGGGGAGCTGTTTTTT.

The V and J genes are TRBV2 and TRBJ1-4, with TRBD1 matching over 7 bases. V lost 5 bases, J lost 4 bases, and 4 bases stayed unmatched. In germline, CDR1 is SNHLY, CDR2 FYNNEI. This CDR3 region has 14 residues. The DNA for the CDR3 is TGTGCCAGCAGTTCGGGACAGCTTAATGAAAAACTGTTTTTT. Translating gives CASSSGQLNEKLFF.

J is TRBJ2-1 and V is TRBV24-1; perhaps TRBD2 as D (5 bases). Trimming stripped 2 bases from V and 9 bases from J, with 10 bases between. The CDR3 runs 13 residues. The V gene's germline CDR1 is KGHDR and CDR2 SFDVKD. CDR3 loop: CATSDSLAVEQFF. CDR3 bases: TGTGCCACCAGTGATTCGCTAGCTGTTGAGCAGTTCTTC.

CDR3 nucleotides: TGTGCCAGCAGTTTTGGCGCAGGGGGGAACACTGAAGCTTTCTTT. Its translation is CASSFGAGGNTEAFF. V usage is TRBV27 and J usage is TRBJ1-1; 7 nucleotides match TRBD1. The ends lost 3 bases at V and 1 base at J; junction bases unmatched: 5. CDR3 size: 15 residues. Germline V gives CDR1 MNHEY, CDR2 SMNVEV (reference sequence).

This sequence joins TRBV20-1 and TRBJ1-2; D not certain. Per the germline V gene, CDR1 is DFQATT and CDR2 is SNEGSKA (reference sequence). V lost 7 bases, J lost 4 bases, and 10 bases lay in between. The CDR3 length is 11 residues. The CDR3 region has the DNA TGCAGTGTAGACACGTCCTATGGCTACACCTTC. This encodes CSVDTSYGYTF.

The chain is built from TRBV11-3 and TRBJ2-2; 9 bases are shared with TRBD2. J lost 0 bases, V lost 0 bases, and 5 bases had no gene match. The germline V gene has CDR1 SGHNT and CDR2 YENEEA. The CDR3 spans 18 residues. The DNA for the CDR3 is TGTGCCAGCAGCTTAGAGGCTAGCGGGGATTCGAACACCGGGGAGCTGTTTTTT. Amino acid sequence: CASSLEASGDSNTGELFF.

The CDR3 sequence: CASSPGQGPTYEQYF. The CDR3 coding sequence is TGTGCCAGCTCCCCTGGACAGGGGCCGACCTACGAGCAGTACTTC. The rearrangement links TRBV2 to TRBJ2-7; 9 nucleotides align to TRBD1. V gave up 8 bases and J gave up 2 bases; unmatched junction bases: 10. Germline CDR1 is SNHLY and CDR2 is FYNNEI. CDR3 length equals 15 residues.

The V call is TRBV9, the J call TRBJ1-1; no definite D call. V lost 3 bases, J lost 4 bases, and 4 bases lay in between. The CDR3 is 11 residues long. CDR1 and CDR2 from the germline V gene are SGDLS and YYNGEE. Here the CDR3 DNA reads TGTGCCAGCAGCGAGGGCACTGAAGCTTTCTTT. Protein: CASSEGTEAFF.

This clone was recorded once. This chain joins TRBV18 and TRBJ2-5, with 7 bases aligning to TRBD2. Looked up from germline, CDR1 is KGHSH and CDR2 is LQKENI. The J segment lost 5 bases and the V segment lost 6 bases, leaving 18 bases of the junction unmatched. This CDR3 has 17 amino acids. DNA of the CDR3: TGTGCCAGCTCCCAGGAGATAGCGGTGACCGGGGGGGAGACCCAGTACTTC. It specifies CASSQEIAVTGGETQYF.

The genes are TRBV4-2 and TRBJ1-4, with D unresolved. The ends were cut back, 6 bases at V and 10 bases at J, with 12 bases in the middle. The CDR3 totals 12 residues. CDR1 and CDR2 from the germline V gene are LGHNA and YNFKEQ. The CDR3 DNA reads as TGTGCCAGCAGTAAAGACACGGGAAAACTGTTTTTT. Translating gives CASSKDTGKLFF.

This chain uses TRBV19 with TRBJ1-2; D possibly corresponds to TRBD1 (5 bases). The CDR3 has 20 amino acids. Germline V CDR1 and CDR2: LNHDA, SQIVND (reference sequence). V lost 5 bases, J lost 4 bases, and 32 bases lay in between. The CDR3 sequence is CASSVPKYQPDRKGSYGYTF. The CDR3 DNA follows: TGTGCCAGTAGTGTCCCCAAATACCAACCCGACAGAAAGGGATCCTATGGCTACACCTTC.

This chain joins TRBV5-4 and TRBJ1-2, with D possibly being TRBD1 (5 bases). Germline V gives CDR1 SGHNT, CDR2 YYREEE (reference sequence). This CDR3 is 13 amino acids long. V lost 0 bases to trimming and J lost 8 bases, with 11 bases between them. The CDR3 is CASSLVRGWGYTF. The CDR3 DNA is TGTGCCAGCAGCTTGGTACGGGGGTGGGGCTACACCTTC.

The J gene is TRBJ1-1, the V gene TRBV6-2 or TRBV6-3; 8 bases align to TRBD1. Losses at the gene ends were 2 bases for V and 4 bases for J; bases not matched to a gene: 9. The CDR3 loop spans 16 amino acids. Germline loops: CDR1 MNHEY, CDR2 SVGEGT. The CDR3 DNA follows: TGTGCCAGCAGTTACGGGTATTTCACAGGGGGCACTGAAGCTTTCTTT. Translation: CASSYGYFTGGTEAFF.

There are a few counts of this clone. The chain links TRBV15 to TRBJ2-7; 9 positions match TRBD1. The CDR3 consists of 15 residues. The trim removed 0 bases at V and 5 bases at J, leaving 5 bases unmatched. Germline values: CDR1 LNHNV, CDR2 YYDKDF (reference sequence). The CDR3 bases are TGTGCCACCAGCAGAGAACAGGGGGCGCAGAACGAGCAGTACTTC. It is translated as CATSREQGAQNEQYF. Drawing the rest from reference TRBV15 and TRBJ2-7, the complete variable domain is DAMVIQNPRYQVTQFGKPVTLSCSQTLNHNVMYWYQQKSSQAPKLLFHYYDKDFNNEADTPDNFQSRRPNTSFCFLDIRSPGLGDTAMYLCATSREQGAQNEQYFGPGTRLTVT.

This chain joins TRBV7-3 and TRBJ2-3; TRBD1 matches at 7 bases. V was pared by 6 bases and J by 6 bases, with 12 bases of the junction left unmatched. This CDR3 is built from 15 residues. The germline gives CDR1 SGHTA, CDR2 FQGTGA. The CDR3 sequence is CASSRQGRGHDTQYF. DNA of the CDR3: TGTGCCAGCAGTCGACAGGGACGAGGTCACGATACGCAGTATTTT.

This clone has a handful of counts. This chain connects TRBV19 to TRBJ1-5; D is unresolved. The CDR3 contains 12 residues. Trimming left V 6 bases short and J 2 bases short, with 5 bases between. Germline CDR1 reads LNHDA; CDR2 reads SQIVND (reference sequence). For the CDR3, the DNA is TGTGCCAGTAGGCTGGGCAATCAGCCCCAGCATTTT. It specifies CASRLGNQPQHF.

CDR3 protein: CASSPGSTKFNQPQHF. CDR3 bases: TGTGCCAGCAGTCCAGGGAGTACCAAATTTAATCAGCCCCAGCATTTT. This sequence joins TRBV28 and TRBJ1-5, with D possibly TRBD1 on 5 matching bases. This CDR3 region has 16 residues. Trimming took 5 bases from V and 4 from J, leaving 18 bases between them. The V gene's germline CDR1 is MDHEN and CDR2 SYDVKM.